A selection of T cell receptor beta chains follows, all from one sample in a study of blood T cell repertoires in COVID-19. Here immunoSEQ multiplex PCR was the method, and the copy in TCRdb shows in-frame clones only, minus some. The table lists 100,000 to 150,000 clones, 65% to 85% of them singletons. Sequenced: peripheral blood. The receptors were sampled from a young man with COVID-19, enrolled during active disease. CDR3s include the opening cysteine and the closing phenylalanine or tryptophan. Each record gives: J gene, clone size, D gene, V gene, CDR3 protein, CDR3 DNA. A D gene is named only where the DNA matches it firmly. Size is omitted from some rows. Given values are once, few, many or a class for expanded clones.

j_call: TRBJ1-5; clone_size: NA; d_call: NA; v_call: TRBV19; cdr3_aa: CASSIARGIQPQHF; cdr3_nt: TGTGCCAGTAGTATAGCTAGGGGGATTCAGCCCCAGCATTTT
j_call: TRBJ1-1; clone_size: NA; d_call: NA; v_call: TRBV3-1/TRBV3-2; cdr3_aa: CASSQSPGGATEAFF; cdr3_nt: TGTGCCAGCAGCCAAAGCCCCGGGGGGGCCACTGAAGCTTTCTTT
j_call: TRBJ1-5; clone_size: NA; d_call: TRBD1; v_call: TRBV18; cdr3_aa: CASSDRVGSNQPQHF; cdr3_nt: TGTGCCAGCTCGGACAGGGTTGGGTCCAATCAGCCCCAGCATTTT
j_call: TRBJ1-4; clone_size: NA; d_call: TRBD1; v_call: TRBV4-1; cdr3_aa: CASSLGQGPTNEKLFF; cdr3_nt: TGCGCCAGCAGCCTCGGACAGGGCCCAACTAATGAAAAACTGTTTTTT
j_call: TRBJ1-2; clone_size: NA; d_call: NA; v_call: TRBV27; cdr3_aa: CASRPGVYGYTF; cdr3_nt: TGTGCCAGCAGACCGGGGGTCTATGGCTACACCTTC
j_call: TRBJ2-6; clone_size: NA; d_call: TRBD1; v_call: TRBV3-1/TRBV3-2; cdr3_aa: CASSQEQGASGANVLTF; cdr3_nt: TGTGCCAGCAGCCAAGAGCAGGGGGCTTCTGGGGCCAACGTCCTGACTTTC
j_call: TRBJ1-1; clone_size: NA; d_call: NA; v_call: TRBV11-2; cdr3_aa: CASSPGRATEAFF; cdr3_nt: TGTGCCAGCAGCCCCGGGAGGGCCACTGAAGCTTTCTTT
j_call: TRBJ2-3; clone_size: NA; d_call: NA; v_call: TRBV27; cdr3_aa: CASSLKWGGTDTQYF; cdr3_nt: TGTGCCAGCAGTTTAAAATGGGGAGGCACAGATACGCAGTATTTT
j_call: TRBJ1-2; clone_size: NA; d_call: TRBD1; v_call: TRBV4-3; cdr3_aa: CASSRDRVNYGYTF; cdr3_nt: TGCGCCAGCAGCCGGGACAGGGTCAACTATGGCTACACCTTC
j_call: TRBJ2-7; clone_size: many; d_call: TRBD1; v_call: TRBV2; cdr3_aa: CASAGTGGDEQYF; cdr3_nt: TGTGCCAGCGCCGGGACAGGGGGCGACGAGCAGTACTTC
j_call: TRBJ2-7; clone_size: NA; d_call: NA; v_call: TRBV19; cdr3_aa: CASSVRDTYEQYF; cdr3_nt: TGTGCCAGTAGTGTCCGGGACACCTACGAGCAGTACTTC
j_call: TRBJ1-5; clone_size: once; d_call: NA; v_call: TRBV12-3/TRBV12-4; cdr3_aa: CASSLDFGEPQHF; cdr3_nt: TGTGCCAGCAGTTTAGATTTCGGGGAGCCCCAGCATTTT
j_call: TRBJ2-1; clone_size: NA; d_call: TRBD2; v_call: TRBV4-3; cdr3_aa: CASSQNPPSGGAPGDNEQFF; cdr3_nt: TGCGCCAGCAGCCAAAACCCCCCTAGCGGGGGGGCCCCAGGGGACAATGAGCAGTTCTTC
j_call: TRBJ2-1; clone_size: once; d_call: TRBD2; v_call: TRBV11-2; cdr3_aa: CASSLVGGRAYNEQFF; cdr3_nt: TGTGCCAGCAGCTTAGTAGGCGGGAGGGCATACAATGAGCAGTTCTTC
j_call: TRBJ1-4; clone_size: NA; d_call: TRBD1; v_call: TRBV6-2/TRBV6-3; cdr3_aa: CASSYTGTGSGKLFF; cdr3_nt: TGTGCCAGCAGTTATACGGGGACAGGGTCCGGAAAACTGTTTTTT
j_call: TRBJ1-2; clone_size: once; d_call: TRBD1; v_call: TRBV11-2; cdr3_aa: CATLRQGADYGYTF; cdr3_nt: TGTGCCACGCTAAGACAGGGGGCTGACTATGGCTACACCTTC
j_call: TRBJ1-5; clone_size: NA; d_call: NA; v_call: TRBV19; cdr3_aa: CASSLWTESNQPQHF; cdr3_nt: TGTGCCAGTAGTCTCTGGACAGAAAGCAATCAGCCCCAGCATTTT
j_call: TRBJ2-5; clone_size: NA; d_call: TRBD1; v_call: TRBV18; cdr3_aa: CASSPWDRAKTQYF; cdr3_nt: TGTGCCAGCTCACCCTGGGACAGGGCCAAGACCCAGTACTTC
j_call: TRBJ2-7; clone_size: NA; d_call: NA; v_call: TRBV19; cdr3_aa: CASSIMASYEQYF; cdr3_nt: TGTGCCAGTAGTATAATGGCCTCCTACGAGCAGTACTTC
j_call: TRBJ2-1; clone_size: NA; d_call: TRBD2; v_call: TRBV28; cdr3_aa: CASSFELAGEMYEQFF; cdr3_nt: TGTGCCAGCAGTTTTGAACTAGCGGGAGAGATGTATGAGCAGTTCTTC
j_call: TRBJ1-2; clone_size: NA; d_call: TRBD1; v_call: TRBV30; cdr3_aa: CAWQGAGNYGYTF; cdr3_nt: TGTGCCTGGCAGGGGGCAGGAAACTATGGCTACACCTTC
j_call: TRBJ1-6; clone_size: NA; d_call: NA; v_call: TRBV4-2; cdr3_aa: CASSQDFGVGEGGNSPLHF; cdr3_nt: TGTGCCAGCAGCCAAGATTTTGGGGTGGGGGAAGGGGGTAATTCACCCCTCCACTTT
j_call: TRBJ2-3; clone_size: NA; d_call: TRBD2; v_call: TRBV27; cdr3_aa: CASSFIERGYDTQYF; cdr3_nt: TGTGCCAGCAGTTTCATCGAGCGGGGGTATGATACGCAGTATTTT
j_call: TRBJ1-5; clone_size: NA; d_call: TRBD1; v_call: TRBV27; cdr3_aa: CASRGQGDQPQHF; cdr3_nt: TGTGCCAGCAGAGGACAGGGGGATCAGCCCCAGCATTTT
j_call: TRBJ2-6; clone_size: NA; d_call: TRBD1; v_call: TRBV28; cdr3_aa: CASSRSRGLGANVLTF; cdr3_nt: TGTGCCAGCAGTCGATCCAGGGGGCTTGGGGCCAACGTCCTGACTTTC
j_call: TRBJ1-1; clone_size: NA; d_call: NA; v_call: TRBV6-6; cdr3_aa: CASSYISGNTEAFF; cdr3_nt: TGTGCCAGCAGTTACATATCAGGGAACACTGAAGCTTTCTTT
j_call: TRBJ2-1; clone_size: NA; d_call: TRBD2; v_call: TRBV24-1; cdr3_aa: CATSGTGGRYNEQFF; cdr3_nt: TGTGCCACCAGTGGCACGGGGGGAAGGTACAATGAGCAGTTCTTC
j_call: TRBJ2-7; clone_size: NA; d_call: TRBD1; v_call: TRBV11-3; cdr3_aa: CASSPGQGLGEQYF; cdr3_nt: TGTGCCAGCAGCCCTGGACAGGGGCTGGGGGAGCAGTACTTC